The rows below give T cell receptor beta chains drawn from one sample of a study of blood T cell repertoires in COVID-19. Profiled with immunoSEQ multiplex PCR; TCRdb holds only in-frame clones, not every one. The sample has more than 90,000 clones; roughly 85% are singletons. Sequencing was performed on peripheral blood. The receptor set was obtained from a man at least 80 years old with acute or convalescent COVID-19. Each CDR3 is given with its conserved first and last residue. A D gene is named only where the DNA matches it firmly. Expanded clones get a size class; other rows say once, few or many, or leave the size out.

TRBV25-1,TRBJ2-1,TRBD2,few,CASRSAGGDNEQFF,TGTGCCAGCAGATCTGCGGGAGGCGACAATGAGCAGTTCTTC
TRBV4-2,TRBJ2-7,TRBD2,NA,CASSPPGTSFSEQYF,TGTGCCAGCAGCCCGCCGGGGACTAGCTTTTCCGAGCAGTACTTC
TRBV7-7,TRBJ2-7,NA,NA,CASSAGRVYEQYF,TGTGCTAGCAGTGCAGGTCGAGTCTACGAGCAGTACTTC
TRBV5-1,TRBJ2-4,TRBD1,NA,CASSLPTGMDIQYF,TGCGCCAGCAGCCTCCCGACAGGGATGGACATTCAGTACTTC
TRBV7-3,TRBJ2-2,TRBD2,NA,CASSLTPLAGGGTGELFF,TGTGCCAGCAGCCTCACCCCCCTAGCGGGAGGAGGGACCGGGGAGCTGTTTTTT
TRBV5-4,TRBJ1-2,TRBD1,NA,CASSSDRGGYGYTF,TGTGCCAGCAGTTCGGACAGGGGAGGATATGGCTACACCTTC
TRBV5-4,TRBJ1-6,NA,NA,CASSLRGFGNSPLHF,TGTGCCAGCAGCTTGAGGGGGTTTGGAAATTCACCCCTCCACTTT
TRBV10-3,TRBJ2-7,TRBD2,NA,CAVALGTSPSYEQYF,TGTGCCGTGGCCCTCGGGACTAGCCCCTCCTACGAGCAGTACTTC
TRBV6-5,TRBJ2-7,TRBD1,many,CASRHQGAHEQYF,TGTGCCAGCAGACACCAGGGGGCGCACGAGCAGTACTTC
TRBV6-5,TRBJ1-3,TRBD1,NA,CASSMGQGNTIYF,TGTGCCAGCAGTATGGGACAGGGAAACACCATATATTTT
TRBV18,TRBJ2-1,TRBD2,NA,CASSPLAGGDNNEQFF,TGTGCCAGCTCACCCTTAGCGGGAGGGGACAACAATGAGCAGTTCTTC
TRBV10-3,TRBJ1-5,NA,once,CAISRDISNQPQHF,TGTGCCATCAGCCGGGACATAAGCAATCAGCCCCAGCATTTT
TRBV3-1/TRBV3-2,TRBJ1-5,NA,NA,CASSQDVRGSQPQHF,TGTGCCAGCAGCCAAGATGTACGGGGGTCACAGCCCCAGCATTTT
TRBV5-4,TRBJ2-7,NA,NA,CASSLEQISYEQYF,TGTGCCAGCAGCTTGGAACAGATATCCTACGAGCAGTACTTC
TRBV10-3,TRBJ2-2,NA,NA,CAISAGLNTGELFF,TGTGCCATCAGTGCGGGACTCAACACCGGGGAGCTGTTTTTT
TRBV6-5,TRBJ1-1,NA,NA,CASSYDRQRDTEAFF,TGTGCCAGCAGTTACGATAGGCAGAGGGACACTGAAGCTTTCTTT
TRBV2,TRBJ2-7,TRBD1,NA,CASMRRGDRDEQYF,TGTGCCAGCATGCGGCGAGGGGACAGGGACGAGCAGTACTTC
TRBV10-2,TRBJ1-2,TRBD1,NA,CASRGQGTNYGYTF,TGCGCCAGCAGAGGACAGGGCACTAACTATGGCTACACCTTC